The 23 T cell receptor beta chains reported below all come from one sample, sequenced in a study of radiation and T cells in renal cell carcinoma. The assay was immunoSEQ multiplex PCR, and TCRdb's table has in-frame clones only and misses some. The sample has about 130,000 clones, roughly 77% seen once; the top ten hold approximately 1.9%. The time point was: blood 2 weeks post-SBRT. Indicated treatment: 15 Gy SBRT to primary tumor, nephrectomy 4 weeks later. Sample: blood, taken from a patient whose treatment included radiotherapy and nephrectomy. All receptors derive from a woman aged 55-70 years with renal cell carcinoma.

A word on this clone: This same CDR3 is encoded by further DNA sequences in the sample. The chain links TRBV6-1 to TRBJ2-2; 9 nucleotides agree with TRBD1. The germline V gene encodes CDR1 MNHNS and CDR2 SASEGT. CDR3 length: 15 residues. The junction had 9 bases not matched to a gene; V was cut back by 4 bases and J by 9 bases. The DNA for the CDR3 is TGTGCCAGCAGTGCAGACCTAGGACAGGGGTGGGAGCTGTTTTTT. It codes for CASSADLGQGWELFF.

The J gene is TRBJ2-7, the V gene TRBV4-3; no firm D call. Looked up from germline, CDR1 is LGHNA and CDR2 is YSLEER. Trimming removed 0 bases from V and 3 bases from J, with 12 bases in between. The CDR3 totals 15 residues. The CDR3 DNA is TGCGCCAGCAGCCAAGACAGGTCAGCAATCTACGAGCAGTACTTC. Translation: CASSQDRSAIYEQYF.

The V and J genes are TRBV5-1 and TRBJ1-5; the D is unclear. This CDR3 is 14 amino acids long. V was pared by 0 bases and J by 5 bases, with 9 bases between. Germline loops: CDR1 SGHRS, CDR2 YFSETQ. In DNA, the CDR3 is TGCGCCAGCAGCTTGGACGGGGTCGATCAGCCCCAGCATTTT. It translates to CASSLDGVDQPQHF.

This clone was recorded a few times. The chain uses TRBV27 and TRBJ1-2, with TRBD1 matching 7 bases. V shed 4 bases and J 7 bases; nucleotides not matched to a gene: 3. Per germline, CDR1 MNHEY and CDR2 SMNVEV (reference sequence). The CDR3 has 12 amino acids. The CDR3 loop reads CASSSTGIGYTF. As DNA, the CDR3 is TGTGCCAGCAGTTCGACAGGGATTGGCTACACCTTC.

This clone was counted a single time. The CDR3 here is CASSLVTGWGETQYF. DNA for the CDR3: TGTGCCAGCAGCTTAGTGACAGGGTGGGGAGAGACCCAGTACTTC. The genes are TRBV7-2 and TRBJ2-5; 7 bases map to TRBD1. The CDR3 totals 15 residues. Germline-derived CDR1 and CDR2 are SGHTA and FQGNSA. After removal of 1 base from V and 4 bases from J, the junction contained 6 bases not matched to a gene.

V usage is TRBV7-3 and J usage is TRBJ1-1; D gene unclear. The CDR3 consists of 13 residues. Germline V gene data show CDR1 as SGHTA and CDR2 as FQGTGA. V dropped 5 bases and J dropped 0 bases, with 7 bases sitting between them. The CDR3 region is CASSTPMNTEAFF. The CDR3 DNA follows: TGTGCCAGCAGCACCCCCATGAACACTGAAGCTTTCTTT.

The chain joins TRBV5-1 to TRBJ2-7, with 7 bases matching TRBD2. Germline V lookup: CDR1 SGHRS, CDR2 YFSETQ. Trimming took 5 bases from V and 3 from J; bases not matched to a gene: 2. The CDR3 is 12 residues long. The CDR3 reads CASSPSGYEQYF. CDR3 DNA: TGCGCCAGCAGTCCTAGCGGCTACGAGCAGTACTTC.

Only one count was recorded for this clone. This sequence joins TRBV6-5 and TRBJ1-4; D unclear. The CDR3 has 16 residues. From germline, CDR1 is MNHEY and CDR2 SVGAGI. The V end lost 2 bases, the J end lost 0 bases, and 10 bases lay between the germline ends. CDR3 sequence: CASSYQSIPTNEKLFF. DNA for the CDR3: TGTGCCAGCAGTTACCAAAGCATCCCAACTAATGAAAAACTGTTTTTT.

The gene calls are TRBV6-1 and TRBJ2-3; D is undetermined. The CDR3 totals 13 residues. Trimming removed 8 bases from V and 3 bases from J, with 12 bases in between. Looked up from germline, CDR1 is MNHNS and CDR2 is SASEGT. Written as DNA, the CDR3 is TGTGCCAGCGTTAGTACCCTTACAGATACGCAGTATTTT. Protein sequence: CASVSTLTDTQYF.

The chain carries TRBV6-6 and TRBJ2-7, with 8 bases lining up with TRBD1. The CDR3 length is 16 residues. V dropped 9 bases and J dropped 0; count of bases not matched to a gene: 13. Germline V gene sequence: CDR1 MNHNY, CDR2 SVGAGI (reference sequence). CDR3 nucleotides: TGTGCCAGTAACGGGGTGCAGGGGGCCAGCTCCTACGAGCAGTACTTC. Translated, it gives CASNGVQGASSYEQYF.

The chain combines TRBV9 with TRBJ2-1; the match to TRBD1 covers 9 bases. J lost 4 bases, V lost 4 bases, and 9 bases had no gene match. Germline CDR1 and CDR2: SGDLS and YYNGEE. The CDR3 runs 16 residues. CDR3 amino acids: CASSPPTGTGYNEQFF. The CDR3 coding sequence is TGTGCCAGCAGCCCTCCAACCGGGACAGGGTACAATGAGCAGTTCTTC.

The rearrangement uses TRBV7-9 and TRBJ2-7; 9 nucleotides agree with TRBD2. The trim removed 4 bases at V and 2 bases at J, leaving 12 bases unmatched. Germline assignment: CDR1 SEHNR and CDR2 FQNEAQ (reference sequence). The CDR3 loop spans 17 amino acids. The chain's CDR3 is CASSSTPGTSITYEQYF. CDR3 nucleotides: TGTGCCAGCAGCTCTACGCCCGGGACTAGCATTACCTACGAGCAGTACTTC. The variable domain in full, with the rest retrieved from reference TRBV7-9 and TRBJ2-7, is DTGVSQNPRHKITKRGQNVTFRCDPISEHNRLYWYRQTLGQGPEFLTYFQNEAQLEKSRLLSDRFSAERPKGSFSTLEIQRTEQGDSAMYLCASSSTPGTSITYEQYFGPGTRLTVT.

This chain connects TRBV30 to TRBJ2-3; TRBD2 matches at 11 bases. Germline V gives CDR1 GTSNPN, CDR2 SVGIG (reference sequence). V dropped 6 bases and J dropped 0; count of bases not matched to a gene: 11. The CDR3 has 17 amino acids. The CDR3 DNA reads TGTGCCTGTCGGACTAGCGGGCCAACCACTAGCACAGATACGCAGTATTTT. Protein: CACRTSGPTTSTDTQYF.

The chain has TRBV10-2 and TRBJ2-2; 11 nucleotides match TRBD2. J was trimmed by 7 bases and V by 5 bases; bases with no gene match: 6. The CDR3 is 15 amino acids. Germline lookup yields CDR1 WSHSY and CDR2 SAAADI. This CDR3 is CASSSGTSGHGELFF. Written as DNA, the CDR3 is TGCGCCAGCAGTTCCGGGACTAGCGGACACGGGGAGCTGTTTTTT.

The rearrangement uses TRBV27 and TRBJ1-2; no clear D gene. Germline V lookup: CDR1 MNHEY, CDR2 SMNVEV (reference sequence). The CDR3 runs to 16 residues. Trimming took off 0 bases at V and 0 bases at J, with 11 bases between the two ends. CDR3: CASSLSVAVSNYGYTF. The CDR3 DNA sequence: TGTGCCAGCAGTTTATCGGTGGCAGTCTCTAACTATGGCTACACCTTC.

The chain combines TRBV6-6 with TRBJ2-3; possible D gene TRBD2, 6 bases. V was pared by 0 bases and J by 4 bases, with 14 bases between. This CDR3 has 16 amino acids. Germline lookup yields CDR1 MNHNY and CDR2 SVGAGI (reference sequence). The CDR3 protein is CASSYSGGSDADTQYF. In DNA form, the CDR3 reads TGTGCCAGCAGTTACTCCGGGGGAAGTGATGCAGATACGCAGTATTTT.

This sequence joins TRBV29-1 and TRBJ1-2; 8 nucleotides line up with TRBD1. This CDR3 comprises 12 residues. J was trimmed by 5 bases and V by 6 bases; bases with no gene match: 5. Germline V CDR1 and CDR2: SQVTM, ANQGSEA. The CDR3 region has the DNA TGCAGCGTGAGGGACAGGAGGTATGGCTACACCTTC. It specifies CSVRDRRYGYTF.

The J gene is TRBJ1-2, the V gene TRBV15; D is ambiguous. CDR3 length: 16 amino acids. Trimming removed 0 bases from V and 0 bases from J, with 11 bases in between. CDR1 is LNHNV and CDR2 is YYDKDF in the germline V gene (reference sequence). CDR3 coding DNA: TGTGCCACCAGCAGAGAAGGGCAGCGAGCTAACTATGGCTACACCTTC. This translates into CATSREGQRANYGYTF.

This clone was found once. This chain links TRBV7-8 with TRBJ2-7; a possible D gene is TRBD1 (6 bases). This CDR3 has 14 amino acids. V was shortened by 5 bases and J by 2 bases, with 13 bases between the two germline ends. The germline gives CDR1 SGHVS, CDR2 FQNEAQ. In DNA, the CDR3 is TGTGCCAGCAGCCTTCCACAGGGAGCCTACGAGCAGTACTTC. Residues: CASSLPQGAYEQYF.

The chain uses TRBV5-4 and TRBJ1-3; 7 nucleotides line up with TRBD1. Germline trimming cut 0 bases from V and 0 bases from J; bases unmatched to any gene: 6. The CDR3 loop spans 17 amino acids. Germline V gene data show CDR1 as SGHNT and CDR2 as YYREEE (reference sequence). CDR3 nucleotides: TGTGCCAGCAGCTTGGGACAGGGTTTCCCCTCTGGAAACACCATATATTTT. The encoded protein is CASSLGQGFPSGNTIYF. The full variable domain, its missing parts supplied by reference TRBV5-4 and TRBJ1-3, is ETGVTQSPTHLIKTRGQQVTLRCSSQSGHNTVSWYQQALGQGPQFIFQYYREEENGRGNFPPRFSGLQFPNYSSELNVNALELDDSALYLCASSLGQGFPSGNTIYFGEGSWLTVV.

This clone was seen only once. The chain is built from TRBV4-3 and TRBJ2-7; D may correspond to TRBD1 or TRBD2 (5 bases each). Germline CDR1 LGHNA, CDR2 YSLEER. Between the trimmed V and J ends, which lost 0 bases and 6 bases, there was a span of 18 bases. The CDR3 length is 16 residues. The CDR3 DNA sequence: TGCGCCAGCAGCCAAGATTTAAGACGCGGTGGGGGCGAGCAGTACTTC. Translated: CASSQDLRRGGGEQYF.

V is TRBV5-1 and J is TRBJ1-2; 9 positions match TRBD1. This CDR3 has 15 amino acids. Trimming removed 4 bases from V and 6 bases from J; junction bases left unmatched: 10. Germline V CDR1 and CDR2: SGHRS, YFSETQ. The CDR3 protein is CASSPWLQGADGYTF. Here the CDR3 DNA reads TGCGCCAGCAGCCCCTGGCTACAGGGGGCCGATGGCTACACCTTC.

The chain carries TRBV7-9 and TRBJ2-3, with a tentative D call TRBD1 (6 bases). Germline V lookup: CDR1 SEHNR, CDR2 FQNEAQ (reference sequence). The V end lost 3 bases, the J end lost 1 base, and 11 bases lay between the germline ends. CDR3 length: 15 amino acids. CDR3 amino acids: CASSLTGRRTDTQYF. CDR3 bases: TGTGCCAGCAGCTTGACAGGTCGACGCACAGATACGCAGTATTTT.